The 24 T cell receptor beta chains below were found in one sample sequenced in a study of shared clonotypes between healthy human individuals. This table comes from immunoSEQ multiplex PCR, and its TCRdb copy is limited to in-frame clones, with some not included. The sample holds over a million clones, about 76% seen once. The source material was memory CD4+ T cells sorted from blood. Subset meaning: CD45RA-negative fraction. The source of these receptors is a young man in good health.

The chain couples TRBV5-4 to TRBJ2-1; D is perhaps TRBD2 (6 bases). Between the trimmed V and J ends, which lost 2 bases and 6 bases, there was a span of 15 bases. The germline CDR1 and CDR2 sequences are SGHNT and YYREEE (reference sequence). The CDR3 totals 15 residues. The CDR3: CASSFPGTRVNEQFF. As DNA, the CDR3 is TGTGCCAGCAGCTTCCCCGGGACTCGTGTCAATGAGCAGTTCTTC.

This clone is a singleton in its sample. Other DNA sequences in the sample encode the same CDR3. Here the CDR3 reads CASSVDGGPYGYTF. Here the CDR3 DNA reads TGTGCCAGCAGCGTAGATGGGGGGCCCTATGGCTACACCTTC. The rearrangement links TRBV9 to TRBJ1-2; D is possibly TRBD1 (6 bases). Trimming took 0 bases from V and 4 from J, leaving 10 bases between them. The CDR3 runs 14 residues. Germline CDR1 reads SGDLS; CDR2 reads YYNGEE. Together with reference TRBV9 and TRBJ1-2, the CDR3 gives the full variable domain: DSGVTQTPKHLITATGQRVTLRCSPRSGDLSVYWYQQSLDQGLQFLIQYYNGEERAKGNILERFSAQQFPDLHSELNLSSLELGDSALYFCASSVDGGPYGYTFGSGTRLTVV.

The chain combines TRBV2 with TRBJ2-3; D is ambiguous. V gave up 3 bases and J gave up 6 bases, with 7 bases separating them. In germline, CDR1 is SNHLY, CDR2 FYNNEI. The CDR3 length is 12 residues. CDR3 coding DNA: TGTGCCAGCAGTGAGCTAGGGGATACGCAGTATTTT. This encodes CASSELGDTQYF.

This clone showed up just a few times. V gene TRBV6-5 combines with J gene TRBJ1-1; no firm D call. The CDR3 sequence is 13 residues long. CDR1 MNHEY and CDR2 SVGAGI come from the germline V gene. Trimming pared 6 bases from V and 0 bases from J, leaving 8 bases between. The CDR3 reads CASSPPMNTEAFF. Here the CDR3 DNA reads TGTGCCAGCAGCCCCCCCATGAACACTGAAGCTTTCTTT.

This chain connects TRBV6-5 to TRBJ2-5; D perhaps matches TRBD2 (6 bases). The CDR3 has 15 amino acids. V was clipped by 6 bases and J by 4 bases, with 18 bases between them. Germline V CDR1 and CDR2: MNHEY, SVGAGI. CDR3 loop: CASSMYAGSRETQYF. CDR3 in DNA: TGTGCCAGCAGCATGTATGCGGGAAGTCGAGAGACCCAGTACTTC.

The chain's CDR3 is CASSPPGTSSPLHF. DNA for the CDR3: TGTGCCAGCAGTCCCCCGGGAACCAGTTCACCCCTCCACTTT. This chain connects TRBV28 to TRBJ1-6; D is undetermined. Germline CDR1 and CDR2: MDHEN and SYDVKM. The CDR3 sequence is 14 residues long. With 5 bases removed from V and 9 bases from J, the gap between germline ends came to 14 bases. The complete variable domain, with remaining parts taken from reference TRBV28 and TRBJ1-6, reads DVKVTQSSRYLVKRTGEKVFLECVQDMDHENMFWYRQDPGLGLRLIYFSYDVKMKEKGDIPEGYSVSREKKERFSLILESASTNQTSMYLCASSPPGTSSPLHFGNGTRLTVT.

The chain recombines TRBV28 with TRBJ1-5; TRBD1 might be the D (5 bases). The ends were cut back, 4 bases at V and 3 bases at J, with 13 bases in the middle. CDR3 length equals 15 residues. Germline V gives CDR1 MDHEN, CDR2 SYDVKM. The CDR3 region is CASSSSSGNNQPQHF. The CDR3 DNA reads TGTGCCAGCAGTTCGTCCTCAGGGAACAATCAGCCCCAGCATTTT.

The V and J genes are TRBV5-1 and TRBJ2-3; D may be TRBD1 (5 bases). Trimming pared 4 bases from V and 2 bases from J, leaving 11 bases between. Germline CDR1 reads SGHRS; CDR2 reads YFSETQ. This CDR3 is 14 amino acids long. CDR3 region: CASSLDNPTDTQYF. The CDR3 DNA reads as TGCGCCAGCAGCCTGGACAACCCCACAGATACGCAGTATTTT. The variable domain in full, with the rest retrieved from reference TRBV5-1 and TRBJ2-3, is KAGVTQTPRYLIKTRGQQVTLSCSPISGHRSVSWYQQTPGQGLQFLFEYFSETQRNKGNFPGRFSGRQFSNSRSEMNVSTLELGDSALYLCASSLDNPTDTQYFGPGTRLTVL.

This clone was picked up one time. The J gene is TRBJ2-1, the V gene TRBV7-2; 7 positions match TRBD2. Germline CDR1 is SGHTA and CDR2 is FQGNSA. The junction had 14 bases not matched to a gene; V was cut back by 8 bases and J by 10 bases. This CDR3 has 14 residues. CDR3 sequence: CASGSPAGVREQFF. CDR3 DNA: TGTGCCAGCGGCTCCCCGGCGGGAGTAAGAGAGCAGTTCTTC.

The V call is TRBV10-3, the J call TRBJ2-5; no reliable D call. V shed 3 bases and J shed 5 bases, with 10 bases lying between them. Germline V lookup: CDR1 ENHRY, CDR2 SYGVKD. CDR3 length equals 13 residues. The CDR3 loop reads CAISDGNFETQYF. DNA for the CDR3: TGTGCCATCAGTGACGGTAATTTTGAGACCCAGTACTTC.

The V call is TRBV7-2, the J call TRBJ2-5, with TRBD1 matching 8 bases. V trimming: 5 bases; J trimming: 5 bases; junction bases outside the gene matches: 7. Germline V gene data show CDR1 as SGHTA and CDR2 as FQGNSA. This CDR3 has 14 amino acids. CDR3 in amino acids: CASSRRQGTETQYF. Here the CDR3 DNA reads TGTGCCAGCAGCCGCAGACAGGGGACGGAGACCCAGTACTTC.

This chain links TRBV7-9 with TRBJ2-4; D perhaps matches TRBD1 (5 bases). With 7 bases removed from V and 9 bases from J, the gap between germline ends came to 13 bases. This CDR3 is 12 amino acids long. CDR1 is SEHNR and CDR2 is FQNEAQ in the germline V gene (reference sequence). The CDR3 DNA reads as TGTGCCAGCACCCAAGACAGAGGCATTCAGTACTTC. This encodes CASTQDRGIQYF.

The chain employs TRBV23-1 and TRBJ1-5, with 7 bases matching TRBD1. TRBV23-1 is flagged as an ORF with uncertain function. CDR3 length: 19 residues. After removal of 4 bases from V and 0 bases from J, the junction contained 15 bases not matched to a gene. CDR3 nucleotide sequence: TGCGCCAGCAGTCGCAACGACAGGGTGCGGATCTATAGCAATCAGCCCCAGCATTTT. Protein: CASSRNDRVRIYSNQPQHF.

V is TRBV18 and J is TRBJ1-1; tentative D call: TRBD1 (5 bases). The germline V gene encodes CDR1 KGHSH and CDR2 LQKENI. V gave up 0 bases and J gave up 6 bases, with 11 bases separating them. The CDR3 totals 14 residues. The CDR3 loop reads CASSPPAQGPEAFF. CDR3 coding DNA: TGTGCCAGCTCACCACCGGCGCAGGGCCCTGAAGCTTTCTTT. The full variable domain, with the rest looked up from reference TRBV18 and TRBJ1-1, is NAGVMQNPRHLVRRRGQEARLRCSPMKGHSHVYWYRQLPEEGLKFMVYLQKENIIDESGMPKERFSAEFPKEGPSILRIQQVVRGDSAAYFCASSPPAQGPEAFFGQGTRLTVV.

The chain joins TRBV30 to TRBJ1-2, with 9 bases fitting TRBD1. Germline lookup yields CDR1 GTSNPN and CDR2 SVGIG (reference sequence). The trim removed 0 bases at V and 10 bases at J, leaving 6 bases unmatched. The CDR3 spans 13 residues. The CDR3 sequence is CAWSVGQGQAYTF. As DNA, the CDR3 is TGTGCCTGGAGTGTAGGACAGGGGCAGGCCTACACCTTC.

The chain carries TRBV6-1 and TRBJ2-7; TRBD1 is a possible D gene (6 bases). V lost 8 bases and J lost 3, with 20 bases in between. This CDR3 region has 15 residues. The germline V gene encodes CDR1 MNHNS and CDR2 SASEGT. The CDR3 spells CASGAGTPDHYEQYF. The DNA for the CDR3 is TGTGCCAGCGGAGCCGGGACACCCGACCACTACGAGCAGTACTTC.

This chain uses TRBV25-1 with TRBJ1-4; D unresolved. V shed 3 bases and J shed 5 bases, with 4 bases lying between them. The germline V gene encodes CDR1 MGHDK and CDR2 SYGVNS. The CDR3 spans 12 residues. The CDR3 region is CASSEINEKLFF. CDR3 sequence (DNA): TGTGCCAGCAGTGAGATAAATGAAAAACTGTTTTTT.

As for this clone: Other nucleotide sequences in the sample specify the same CDR3. The J gene is TRBJ2-7, the V gene TRBV9; 7 bases are a match to TRBD1. V was clipped by 0 bases and J by 2 bases; unmatched bases: 2. The germline gives CDR1 SGDLS, CDR2 YYNGEE. The CDR3 extends over 14 amino acids. This CDR3 reads CASSVGQGAYEQYF. CDR3 DNA sequence: TGTGCCAGCAGCGTAGGTCAGGGGGCCTACGAGCAGTACTTC.

This rearrangement joins TRBV28 to TRBJ2-7; the match to TRBD1 covers 7 bases. The CDR3 totals 15 residues. The ends lost 6 bases at V and 2 bases at J; junction bases unmatched: 10. Germline V gene sequence: CDR1 MDHEN, CDR2 SYDVKM. As DNA, the CDR3 is TGTGCCAGCAGCTTGTTATGGACAGGAGCCTACGAGCAGTACTTC. Translation gives CASSLLWTGAYEQYF.

V gene TRBV9 combines with J gene TRBJ2-7, with TRBD2 as a possible D gene (5 bases). This CDR3 has 14 amino acids. Trimming shortened V by 2 bases and J by 3 bases, and 12 bases separated the two germline ends. CDR1 SGDLS and CDR2 YYNGEE come from the germline V gene. CDR3 protein: CASSVSLADYEQYF. In DNA form, the CDR3 reads TGTGCCAGCAGCGTTTCCCTAGCAGACTACGAGCAGTACTTC.

V is TRBV27 and J is TRBJ1-4; D possibly corresponds to TRBD1 (6 bases). The CDR3 spans 15 residues. Germline lookup yields CDR1 MNHEY and CDR2 SMNVEV (reference sequence). V lost 5 bases to trimming and J lost 0 bases, with 10 bases between them. The CDR3 sequence: CASSRRTATNEKLFF. The CDR3 region has the DNA TGTGCCAGCAGTAGAAGGACAGCAACTAATGAAAAACTGTTTTTT.

The chain employs TRBV10-3 and TRBJ2-4, with 10 bases aligning to TRBD1. After removal of 6 bases from V and 8 bases from J, the junction contained 7 bases not matched to a gene. Germline lookup yields CDR1 ENHRY and CDR2 SYGVKD. This CDR3 spans 14 amino acids. CDR3 in amino acids: CAIRGTGVRDIQYF. The CDR3 coding sequence is TGTGCCATCAGGGGGACAGGGGTGCGCGACATTCAGTACTTC.

The chain carries TRBV5-6 and TRBJ1-1; D is unclear. Germline values: CDR1 SGHDT, CDR2 YYEEEE. The ends were cut back, 0 bases at V and 5 bases at J, with 2 bases in the middle. There are 11 residues in the CDR3. The chain's CDR3 is CASSLETEAFF. The CDR3 region has the DNA TGTGCCAGCAGCTTGGAAACTGAAGCTTTCTTT.

The CDR3 nucleotides are TGTGCCAGCAGCATCGGGACGGGACACCTTGAAAAACTGTTTTTT. This encodes CASSIGTGHLEKLFF. The chain has TRBV5-4 and TRBJ1-4; possible D gene TRBD1, 6 bases. Germline CDR1 and CDR2: SGHNT and YYREEE (reference sequence). The ends were cut back, 4 bases at V and 7 bases at J, with 17 bases in the middle. The CDR3 consists of 15 residues.